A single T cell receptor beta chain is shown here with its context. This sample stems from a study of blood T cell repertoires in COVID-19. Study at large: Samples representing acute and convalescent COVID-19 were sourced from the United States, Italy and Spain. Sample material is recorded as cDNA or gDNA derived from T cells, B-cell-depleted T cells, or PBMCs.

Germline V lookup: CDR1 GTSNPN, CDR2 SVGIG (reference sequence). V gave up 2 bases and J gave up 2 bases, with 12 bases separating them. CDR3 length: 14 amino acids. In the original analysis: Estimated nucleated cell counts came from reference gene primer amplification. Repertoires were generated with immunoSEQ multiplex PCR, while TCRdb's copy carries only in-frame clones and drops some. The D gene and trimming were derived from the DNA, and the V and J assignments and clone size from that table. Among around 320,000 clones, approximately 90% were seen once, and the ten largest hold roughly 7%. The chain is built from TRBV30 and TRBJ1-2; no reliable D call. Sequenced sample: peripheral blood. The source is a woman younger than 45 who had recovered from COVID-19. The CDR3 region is CAWSPANSNYGYTF. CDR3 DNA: TGTGCCTGGAGTCCCGCCAACTCCAACTATGGCTACACCTTC.